The 8 T cell receptor beta chains presented below share a single source sample, sequenced in a study of a mutant IDH1 vaccine in newly diagnosed glioma (dated by TCRdb to the early 2020s). The method was the immunoSEQ multiplex PCR assay. As stored in TCRdb, this immuneACCESS dataset retains in-frame rearrangements with V and J assigned. A fraction of the clones does not appear; measured against another copy, unresolved V genes explain less than half of the discrepancy, and the remainder lacks a known reason. Across this sample there are around 54,000 clones, with roughly nine tenths seen only once. Jointly, the top ten make up 1.6% of the sample. The antigens for these receptors are not known. Explained via the paper, the time point label denotes: week 35, safety follow-up. Each vaccine dose was 300 ug of a 20-mer mutant IDH1 peptide in Montanide, given subcutaneously with topical imiquimod. This sample comprised PBMCs, obtained from a glioma patient whose treatment included an IDH1 peptide vaccine. These receptors all stem from a man aged 40-50 years with glioma.

J is TRBJ2-1 and V is TRBV12-5; no clear D. The germline V gene encodes CDR1 LGHNT and CDR2 FRNRAP. V was pared by 9 bases and J by 4 bases, with 7 bases between. The CDR3 sequence is 11 residues long. The CDR3 DNA reads as TGTGCTAGCTCCCAATACAATGAGCAGTTCTTC. It encodes CASSQYNEQFF.

This clone was counted between two and nine times. The CDR3 loop is CASSRTGGGRQPQHF. CDR3 nucleotide sequence: TGTGCCAGCAGCCGGACAGGGGGCGGCCGTCAGCCCCAGCATTTT. This rearrangement joins TRBV7-9 to TRBJ1-5; 11 bases line up with TRBD1. V lost 5 bases and J lost 6; bases outside the gene matches: 6. Germline CDR1 and CDR2: SEHNR and FQNEAQ (reference sequence). This CDR3 spans 15 amino acids.

This clone was detected a few times. CDR3 bases: TGTGCCAGCAGTTTGGTCAGCCCGGTACTAGCGTCCCAAGAGACCCAGTACTTC. Translating it yields CASSLVSPVLASQETQYF. The chain couples TRBV27 to TRBJ2-5, with 7 bases matching TRBD2. This CDR3 has 18 residues. J lost 1 base, V lost 3 bases, and 14 bases had no gene match. Germline CDR1 is MNHEY and CDR2 is SMNVEV (reference sequence).

The chain joins TRBV5-6 to TRBJ2-3; 9 bases match TRBD2. This CDR3 spans 17 amino acids. Trimming took 0 bases from V and 4 from J; bases not matched to a gene: 9. The germline V gene encodes CDR1 SGHDT and CDR2 YYEEEE. DNA for the CDR3: TGTGCCAGCAGCTTGGTGGCTAGCGGGGTCGTTGCAGATACGCAGTATTTT. Residues: CASSLVASGVVADTQYF.

The chain joins TRBV4-1 to TRBJ1-4, with 9 bases matching TRBD1. CDR3 length equals 15 residues. After removal of 2 bases from V and 7 bases from J, the junction contained 5 bases not matched to a gene. The germline gives CDR1 MGHRA, CDR2 YSYEKL. The CDR3 sequence: CASSQRTGEGEKLFF. The CDR3 DNA reads as TGCGCCAGCAGCCAAAGGACAGGGGAGGGTGAAAAACTGTTTTTT.

The CDR3 nucleotides read TGTGCCAGCAGTTACTCGAGTTCCAGAGACTATGGCTACACCTTC. Protein product: CASSYSSSRDYGYTF. V and J are TRBV6-5 and TRBJ1-2; no definite D call. CDR1 and CDR2 from the germline V gene are MNHEY and SVGAGI. Trimming removed 0 bases at V and 3 bases at J, with 11 bases between. The CDR3 has 15 amino acids.

V usage is TRBV13 and J usage is TRBJ2-4; unclear D gene. Germline V lookup: CDR1 PRHDT, CDR2 FYEKMQ (reference sequence). The germline V and J ends were trimmed by 8 bases and 0 bases, with 5 bases remaining between them. The CDR3 is 12 residues long. CDR3 in DNA: TGTGCCAGCTCCGTAGCCAAAAACATTCAGTACTTC. Encoded protein: CASSVAKNIQYF.

V and J are TRBV4-2 and TRBJ1-2, with TRBD1 as a possible D gene (5 bases). CDR1 is LGHNA and CDR2 is YNFKEQ in the germline V gene. V shed 4 bases and J shed 5 bases, with 17 bases lying between them. The CDR3 consists of 15 residues. As DNA, the CDR3 is TGTGCCAGCAGCCGCCTCGGGGCGGAGGGGTATGGCTACACCTTC. Translated, it gives CASSRLGAEGYGYTF.